This T cell receptor beta chain is from a study of T cells expressing NK-cell markers. TCRdb processed the 5' RACE reads again and assigns one entry to each CDR3 protein, with no DNA. This sample's table reports 550,000 to 600,000 distinct CDR3 sequences. CDR1 and CDR2 (germline): DFQATT, SNEGSKA (reference sequence). The CDR3 consists of 15 residues. The V and J genes are TRBV20-1 and TRBJ1-1; TCRdb's D gene call, TRBD1, goes unchecked for lack of DNA. This TCR derives from a man aged 18 to 30 in good health. Sequenced sample: blood T cells: a sorted CD56 or NKG2C T cell subset, CD4+ or CD8+ T cells, or bulk PBMC T cells (not recorded which). CDR3: CSARDRGTANTEAFF.